This TCR beta chain was captured in a study of blood T cell repertoires in COVID-19. Background on the study: Researchers got acute and convalescent COVID-19 samples from the United States, Italy and Spain.

Participant ages covered 18 to 89 years across 25 or so US areas. Assignments of participants to cohorts depended upon their own reported clinical history. Two consecutive negative NP/OP PCR tests, clearance, or resolved symptoms defined Cohort 3 recovery. Germline V gene lookup returns CDR1 SGHRS and CDR2 YFSETQ. Trimming took 1 base from V and 1 from J, leaving 8 bases between them. The CDR3 loop spans 14 amino acids. Libraries were prepared by immunoSEQ multiplex PCR; TCRdb keeps only in-frame clonotypes and omits some of them. Seen here are approximately 180,000 clones, approximately 80% observed once, and the top ten hold roughly 17%.

The chain uses TRBV5-1 and TRBJ1-1; D is unclear. The receptor comes from a woman between 50 and 59 years old who had recovered from COVID-19. Sequences were obtained from PBMCs or T cells enriched from blood (not recorded which). The CDR3 spells CASSLSLGNTEAFF. CDR3 nucleotides: TGCGCCAGCAGCTTGTCCCTCGGGAACACTGAAGCTTTCTTT.